This T cell receptor (beta chain) was recorded in a study of T-cell reconstitution after alpha-beta-depleted transplantation in children. Preparation of the TCRbeta library was carried out with unique molecular identifiers. TCRdb independently ran MiXCR on the PCR reads; one entry per CDR3 protein. The sample holds roughly 120,000 distinct CDR3 sequences, 23% seen once. This clonotype turned up a few times. This CDR3 spans 15 amino acids. Trimming cost V 3 bases and J 8 bases, with 17 bases left between them. The V and J genes are TRBV12-3 or TRBV12-4 and TRBJ2-1; D gene unclear. The specimen comprised PBMCs, mostly from graft donor cells, sampled 180 days after TCRalphabeta/CD19-depleted stem cell transplant. The clonotype comes from a male patient between 2 and 10 years old who had a stem cell transplant for chronic granulomatous disease, so the T cells may come from the graft donor. The CDR3 is CASSFQPESPHEQFF. DNA of the CDR3: TGTGCCAGCAGTTTCCAGCCCGAAAGCCCTCATGAGCAGTTCTTC.